This T cell receptor beta chain is drawn from a study of cytomegalovirus exposure and HLA in healthy donors. Donors were nominally healthy when sampled, though unrecorded immune exposures were likely. The PCR ran on 60 Vbeta and 13 Jbeta primers. Profiling relied on immunoSEQ multiplex PCR, and the TCRdb table lists in-frame clones only, not all of them. This sample has roughly 120,000 clones, with roughly three quarters found just once. This CDR3 has 14 residues. J lost 3 bases, V lost 2 bases, and 1 base had no gene match. CDR1 and CDR2 from the germline V gene are SNHLY and FYNNEI. This clone was counted once.

What was sequenced was PBMCs. The sequence was obtained from a woman aged 18 to 35 in good health and CMV-seronegative. V usage is TRBV2 and J usage is TRBJ2-3; 8 bases fit TRBD1. The CDR3 sequence: CASSERTGTDTQYF. CDR3 DNA: TGTGCCAGCAGTGAAAGGACAGGGACAGATACGCAGTATTTT.